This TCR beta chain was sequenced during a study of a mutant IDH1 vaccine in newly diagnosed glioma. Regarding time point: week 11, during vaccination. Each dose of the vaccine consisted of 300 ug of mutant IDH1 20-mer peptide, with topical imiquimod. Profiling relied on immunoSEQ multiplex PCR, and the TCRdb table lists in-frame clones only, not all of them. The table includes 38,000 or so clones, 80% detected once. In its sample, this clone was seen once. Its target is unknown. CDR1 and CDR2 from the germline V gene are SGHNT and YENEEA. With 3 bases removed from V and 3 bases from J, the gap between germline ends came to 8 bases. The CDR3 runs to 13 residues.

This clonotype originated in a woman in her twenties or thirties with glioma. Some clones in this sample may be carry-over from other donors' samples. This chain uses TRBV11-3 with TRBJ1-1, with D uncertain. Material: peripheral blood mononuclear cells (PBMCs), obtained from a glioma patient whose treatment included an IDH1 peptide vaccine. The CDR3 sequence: CASSFGSDTEAFF. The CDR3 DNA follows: TGTGCCAGCAGCTTCGGAAGCGACACTGAAGCTTTCTTT. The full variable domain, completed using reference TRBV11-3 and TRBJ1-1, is EAGVVQSPRYKIIEKKQPVAFWCNPISGHNTLYWYLQNLGQGPELLIRYENEEAVDDSQLPKDRFSAERLKGVDSTLKIQPAELGDSAVYLCASSFGSDTEAFFGQGTRLTVV.